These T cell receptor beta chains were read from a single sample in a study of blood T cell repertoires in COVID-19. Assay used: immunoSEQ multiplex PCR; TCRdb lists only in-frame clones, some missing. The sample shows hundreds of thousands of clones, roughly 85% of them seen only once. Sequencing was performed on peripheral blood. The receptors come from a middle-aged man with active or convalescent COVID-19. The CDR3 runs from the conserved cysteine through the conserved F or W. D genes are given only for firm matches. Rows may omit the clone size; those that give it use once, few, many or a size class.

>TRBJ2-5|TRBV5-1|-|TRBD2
CASSPKLTSGTQETQYF
TGCGCCAGCAGCCCTAAACTGACTAGCGGGACCCAAGAGACCCAGTACTTC
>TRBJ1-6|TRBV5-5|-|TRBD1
CASSYPGQGNSPLHF
TGTGCCAGCAGCTACCCGGGACAGGGTAATTCACCCCTCCACTTT
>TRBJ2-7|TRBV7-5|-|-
CVRSFVQGAYEQYF
TGTGTCAGAAGCTTTGTGCAGGGGGCTTACGAGCAGTACTTC
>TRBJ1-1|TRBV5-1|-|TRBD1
CASSSIPGQEAFF
TGCGCCAGCAGCTCTATCCCGGGACAGGAAGCTTTCTTT
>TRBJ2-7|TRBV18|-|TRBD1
CASSRGLDRAEEQYF
TGTGCCAGCTCACGAGGGCTTGACAGGGCCGAAGAGCAGTACTTC
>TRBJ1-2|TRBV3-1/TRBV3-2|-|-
CASREIGGRNGYTF
TGTGCCAGCCGCGAGATTGGGGGGAGGAATGGCTACACCTTC
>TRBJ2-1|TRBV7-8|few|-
CASSQRHGLEQFF
TGTGCCAGCAGCCAGCGCCACGGACTAGAGCAGTTCTTC
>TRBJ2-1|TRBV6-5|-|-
CASSYSNRNEQFF
TGTGCCAGCAGTTACTCGAATCGGAATGAGCAGTTCTTC
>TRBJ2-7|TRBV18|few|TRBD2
CASSRGLAYEQYF
TGTGCCAGCTCCCGCGGACTAGCCTACGAGCAGTACTTC
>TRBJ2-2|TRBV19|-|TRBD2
CASRRRETGELFF
TGTGCCAGTAGGCGGCGGGAGACCGGGGAGCTGTTTTTT
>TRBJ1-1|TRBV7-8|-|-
CASSLVFIGENTEAFF
TGTGCCAGCAGCTTAGTTTTTATCGGGGAAAACACTGAAGCTTTCTTT
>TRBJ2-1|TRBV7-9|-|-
CASSLAGPGNEQFF
TGTGCCAGCAGCTTAGCTGGGCCGGGAAATGAGCAGTTCTTC
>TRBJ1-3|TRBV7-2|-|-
CASRQNAAGNTIYF
TGTGCCAGCAGACAAAACGCGGCTGGAAACACCATATATTTT
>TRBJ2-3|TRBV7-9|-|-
CASSFGDTQYF
TGTGCCAGCAGCTTCGGAGATACGCAGTATTTT
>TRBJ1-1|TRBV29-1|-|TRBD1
CSDLGQGGTEAFF
TGCAGCGACCTAGGACAGGGGGGAACTGAAGCTTTCTTT
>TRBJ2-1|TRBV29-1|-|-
CSVEQGPNEQFF
TGCAGCGTTGAACAGGGGCCCAATGAGCAGTTCTTC
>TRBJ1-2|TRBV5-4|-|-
CASSVGGLYGYTF
TGTGCCAGCAGCGTTGGGGGCCTCTATGGCTACACCTTC
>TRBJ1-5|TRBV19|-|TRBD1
CASSIRQGGQPQHF
TGTGCCAGTAGTATTAGACAGGGTGGTCAGCCCCAGCATTTT
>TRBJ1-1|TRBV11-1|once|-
CASSSPPVNTEAFF
TGTGCCAGCAGCTCCCCCCCGGTGAACACTGAAGCTTTCTTT
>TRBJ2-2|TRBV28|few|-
CASSSPAEGRAVGELFF
TGTGCCAGCAGTTCCCCGGCGGAGGGCAGGGCGGTCGGGGAGCTGTTTTTT
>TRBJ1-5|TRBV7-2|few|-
CASSLLSGQQPQHF
TGTGCCAGCAGCTTACTGTCAGGGCAACAGCCCCAGCATTTT
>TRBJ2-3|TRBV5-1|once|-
CASSSVDSVWDTQYF
TGCGCCAGCAGCTCCGTAGACTCCGTATGGGATACGCAGTATTTT
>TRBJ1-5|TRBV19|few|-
CASNALSQPQHF
TGTGCCAGTAACGCGTTGAGTCAGCCCCAGCATTTT
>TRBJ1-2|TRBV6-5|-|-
CASRPRTENYGYTF
TGTGCCAGCAGACCACGGACAGAAAACTATGGCTACACCTTC
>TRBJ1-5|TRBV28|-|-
CASSQYSNQPQHF
TGTGCCAGCAGCCAGTATAGCAATCAGCCCCAGCATTTT
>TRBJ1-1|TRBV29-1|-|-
CSVGQFNTEAFF
TGCAGCGTTGGACAGTTCAACACTGAAGCTTTCTTT
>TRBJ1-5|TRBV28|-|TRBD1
CASSLDRGFQPQHF
TGTGCCAGCAGTTTGGACAGGGGCTTTCAGCCCCAGCATTTT